This entry lists 9 T cell receptor beta chains sequenced from one sample in a study of cytomegalovirus exposure and HLA in healthy donors. Assay: immunoSEQ multiplex PCR; the TCRdb copy retains only in-frame clones and omits some. The data show some 80,000 clones, with roughly 95% seen just once and about 1.5% held by the top ten. Sequencing was performed on PBMCs. These receptors were obtained from a man younger than 35 in good health and CMV-seropositive.

J is TRBJ2-1 and V is TRBV6-1; D not certain. This CDR3 has 16 residues. Germline CDR1 MNHNS, CDR2 SASEGT. Trimming stripped 0 bases from V and 4 bases from J, with 13 bases between. The DNA of the CDR3 is TGTGCCAGCAGTGAAGCGATGAGTAGCTTATACAATGAGCAGTTCTTC. This encodes CASSEAMSSLYNEQFF.

V and J are TRBV10-1 and TRBJ1-1; a possible D gene is TRBD1 (6 bases). The V gene lost 10 bases and the J gene lost 7 bases, with 19 bases spanning the gap. The CDR3 is 13 residues long. The germline V gene encodes CDR1 WNHNN and CDR2 SYGVQD (reference sequence). The CDR3 sequence: CATTSGQSSEAFF. The CDR3 DNA follows: TGCGCCACCACCAGTGGACAGTCCAGTGAAGCTTTCTTT.

This sequence joins TRBV10-2 and TRBJ2-6, with TRBD1 matching over 7 bases. The germline V gene encodes CDR1 WSHSY and CDR2 SAAADI. CDR3 length: 19 residues. Losses at the gene ends were 2 bases for V and 0 bases for J; bases not matched to a gene: 10. The CDR3 protein is CASSEAGTVPISGANVLTF. Here the CDR3 DNA reads TGCGCCAGCAGTGAGGCCGGGACAGTCCCAATCTCTGGGGCCAACGTCCTGACTTTC.

The chain couples TRBV21-1 to TRBJ2-7; TRBD2, as called in the table, went unchecked against the DNA. TRBV21-1 is recorded as a pseudogene. There are 14 residues in the CDR3. The DNA of the CDR3 is TGTGCCAGCAGCAAAGCGAACGCGGGCTACGAGCAGTACTTC. It codes for CASSKANAGYEQYF.

V and J are TRBV7-3 and TRBJ2-3, with 8 bases lining up with TRBD2. Germline V gene lookup returns CDR1 SGHTA and CDR2 FQGTGA. The CDR3 consists of 17 residues. Trimming took 3 bases from V and 4 from J; bases not matched to a gene: 12. In nucleotides, the CDR3 is TGTGCCAGCAGCTTGGGCGTGCCGGGAGGGCCGGCAGATACGCAGTATTTT. Translating it yields CASSLGVPGGPADTQYF.

This sequence joins TRBV9 and TRBJ2-1; 8 nucleotides agree with TRBD2. The CDR3 covers 15 residues. Trimming at V came to 3 bases and at J to 8 bases, leaving 10 bases not matched to a gene. The germline gives CDR1 SGDLS, CDR2 YYNGEE. CDR3 DNA sequence: TGTGCCAGCAGCGAGAGGAGCGGGGGCCCTGATGAGCAGTTCTTC. Translating gives CASSERSGGPDEQFF.

This chain uses TRBV6-4 with TRBJ1-5, with D possibly matching TRBD1 (6 bases). Trimming stripped 4 bases from V and 6 bases from J, with 16 bases between. Germline loops: CDR1 MRHNA, CDR2 SNTAGT. The CDR3 contains 15 residues. The CDR3 loop reads CASSAPGQFPQPQHF. The CDR3 DNA sequence: TGTGCCAGCAGTGCCCCTGGACAGTTTCCTCAGCCCCAGCATTTT.

The chain is built from TRBV9 and TRBJ2-1; 9 bases align to TRBD2. The CDR3 is 18 amino acids. The trim removed 0 bases at V and 4 bases at J, leaving 11 bases unmatched. Germline loops: CDR1 SGDLS, CDR2 YYNGEE. CDR3 sequence: CASSVARGSGSGYNEQFF. The CDR3, as DNA: TGTGCCAGCAGCGTAGCTCGGGGTAGCGGGAGTGGGTACAATGAGCAGTTCTTC.

CDR3 sequence: CASSEAGSGANVLTF. The CDR3 DNA follows: TGTGCCAGCAGTGAAGCGGGCTCTGGGGCCAACGTCCTGACTTTC. This chain uses TRBV6-4 with TRBJ2-6; TRBD2 is a possible D gene (6 bases). The ends were cut back, 3 bases at V and 0 bases at J, with 6 bases in the middle. CDR3 size: 15 residues. The V gene's germline CDR1 is MRHNA and CDR2 SNTAGT.